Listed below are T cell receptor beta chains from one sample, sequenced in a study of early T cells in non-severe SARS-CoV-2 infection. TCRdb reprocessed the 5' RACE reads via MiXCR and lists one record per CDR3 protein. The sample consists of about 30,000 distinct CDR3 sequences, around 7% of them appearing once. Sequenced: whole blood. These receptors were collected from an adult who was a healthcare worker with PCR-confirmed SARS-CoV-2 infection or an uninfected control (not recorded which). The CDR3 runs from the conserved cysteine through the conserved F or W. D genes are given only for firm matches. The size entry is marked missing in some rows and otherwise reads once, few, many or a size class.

CDR3aa: CASRRLAGANTGELFF
CDR3nt: TGTGCCAGCAGGCGACTAGCGGGGGCTAACACCGGGGAGCTGTTTTTT
v_gene: TRBV2
abundance: .
j_gene: TRBJ2-2
d_gene: TRBD2

CDR3aa: CASSVADPGTRNTGELFF
CDR3nt: TGTGCCAGCAGCGTAGCAGACCCCGGTACACGGAACACCGGGGAGCTGTTTTTT
v_gene: TRBV9
abundance: many
j_gene: TRBJ2-2
d_gene: .

CDR3aa: CASSPRRVWATYEQYF
CDR3nt: TGTGCCAGCAGCCCCCGAAGGGTATGGGCCACCTACGAGCAGTACTTC
v_gene: TRBV7-8
abundance: .
j_gene: TRBJ2-7
d_gene: .

CDR3aa: CASSLREGYYEQYF
CDR3nt: TGTGCCAGCAGTTTGCGGGAGGGCTACTACGAGCAGTACTTC
v_gene: TRBV12-3/TRBV12-4
abundance: many
j_gene: TRBJ2-7
d_gene: TRBD2

CDR3aa: CAWSVHPGDTQYF
CDR3nt: TGTGCCTGGAGTGTACACCCTGGAGATACGCAGTATTTT
v_gene: TRBV30
abundance: few
j_gene: TRBJ2-3
d_gene: .

CDR3aa: CASSQGTGPYEQYF
CDR3nt: TGTGCCAGCTCACAGGGGACAGGGCCCTACGAGCAGTACTTC
v_gene: TRBV18
abundance: many
j_gene: TRBJ2-7
d_gene: TRBD1

CDR3aa: CASTPGQGNGNTIYF
CDR3nt: TGTGCCAGCACTCCCGGACAGGGGAACGGAAACACCATATATTTT
v_gene: TRBV6-6
abundance: .
j_gene: TRBJ1-3
d_gene: TRBD1

CDR3aa: CASTHPLAGGNEQFF
CDR3nt: TGTGCCAGTACCCACCCCCTAGCGGGAGGCAATGAGCAGTTCTTC
v_gene: TRBV19
abundance: few
j_gene: TRBJ2-1
d_gene: TRBD2

CDR3aa: CASSLAITGGSLFTDTQYF
CDR3nt: TGCGCCAGCAGCTTGGCCATCACGGGAGGGTCACTTTTCACAGATACGCAGTATTTT
v_gene: TRBV5-1
abundance: .
j_gene: TRBJ2-3
d_gene: TRBD2

CDR3aa: CATRDINSPLHF
CDR3nt: TGTGCCACCCGGGACATCAATTCACCCCTCCACTTT
v_gene: TRBV6-1
abundance: .
j_gene: TRBJ1-6
d_gene: .

CDR3aa: CASSSGTGYNVLTF
CDR3nt: TGTGCCAGCAGTTCCGGGACAGGGTACAACGTCCTGACTTTC
v_gene: TRBV12-3/TRBV12-4
abundance: many
j_gene: TRBJ2-6
d_gene: TRBD1

CDR3aa: CATRRGPGDGNTIYF
CDR3nt: TGTGCCACCCGGAGGGGTCCCGGAGATGGAAACACCATATATTTT
v_gene: TRBV6-1
abundance: many
j_gene: TRBJ1-3
d_gene: .

CDR3aa: CASRGPGTHQPQHF
CDR3nt: TGTGCCAGCAGGGGTCCCGGGACCCATCAGCCCCAGCATTTT
v_gene: TRBV6-6
abundance: many
j_gene: TRBJ1-5
d_gene: .

CDR3aa: CASSSTGVETQYF
CDR3nt: TGTGCCAGCAGTAGCACAGGGGTGGAGACCCAGTACTTC
v_gene: TRBV14
abundance: few
j_gene: TRBJ2-5
d_gene: TRBD1

CDR3aa: CSAPLGNRGGKLFF
CDR3nt: TGCAGTGCCCCTTTGGGGAACAGGGGTGGAAAACTGTTTTTT
v_gene: TRBV20-1
abundance: few
j_gene: TRBJ1-4
d_gene: TRBD1

CDR3aa: CASSYPPWDEQYF
CDR3nt: TGTGCCAGCAGCTACCCCCCATGGGACGAGCAGTACTTC
v_gene: TRBV7-9
abundance: few
j_gene: TRBJ2-7
d_gene: .

CDR3aa: CASRWDFNQPQHF
CDR3nt: TGTGCCAGTAGGTGGGATTTCAATCAGCCCCAGCATTTT
v_gene: TRBV19
abundance: many
j_gene: TRBJ1-5
d_gene: .

CDR3aa: CASSQAGRGDEQFF
CDR3nt: TGTGCCAGCAGCCAAGCGGGACGGGGAGATGAGCAGTTCTTC
v_gene: TRBV4-2
abundance: many
j_gene: TRBJ2-1
d_gene: .

CDR3aa: CASSASGGKETQYF
CDR3nt: TGTGCCAGCAGCGCTAGCGGGGGGAAAGAGACCCAGTACTTC
v_gene: TRBV9
abundance: many
j_gene: TRBJ2-5
d_gene: TRBD2

CDR3aa: CASSLGTPGLREKLFF
CDR3nt: TGTGCCAGCAGCTTAGGGACACCAGGCCTTCGGGAAAAACTGTTTTTT
v_gene: TRBV11-2
abundance: many
j_gene: TRBJ1-4
d_gene: .

CDR3aa: CASSLRPRGTDTQYF
CDR3nt: TGTGCCAGCAGCCTTAGGCCCCGGGGCACAGATACGCAGTATTTT
v_gene: TRBV27
abundance: few
j_gene: TRBJ2-3
d_gene: .

CDR3aa: CASSLRQGSTEAFF
CDR3nt: TGTGCCAGCAGTTTGAGACAGGGCTCCACTGAAGCTTTCTTT
v_gene: TRBV28
abundance: few
j_gene: TRBJ1-1
d_gene: TRBD1

CDR3aa: CASSSRQGDEKLFF
CDR3nt: TGTGCCAGCAGCTCCCGACAGGGGGATGAAAAACTGTTTTTT
v_gene: TRBV11-2
abundance: many
j_gene: TRBJ1-4
d_gene: TRBD1

CDR3aa: CASSFDRVGDNEQFF
CDR3nt: TGTGCCAGCAGTTTCGACAGGGTGGGGGACAATGAGCAGTTCTTC
v_gene: TRBV28
abundance: .
j_gene: TRBJ2-1
d_gene: TRBD1

CDR3aa: CSANPLGIGGDYEQYF
CDR3nt: TGCAGTGCTAATCCTTTGGGCATCGGCGGAGATTACGAGCAGTACTTC
v_gene: TRBV20-1
abundance: many
j_gene: TRBJ2-7
d_gene: .

CDR3aa: CASSQGGSTDTQYF
CDR3nt: TGCGCCAGCAGCCAAGGGGGCTCCACAGATACGCAGTATTTT
v_gene: TRBV4-3
abundance: many
j_gene: TRBJ2-3
d_gene: .

CDR3aa: CASSRGSNYGYTF
CDR3nt: TGTGCCAGCAGCCGAGGGTCTAACTATGGCTACACCTTC
v_gene: TRBV28
abundance: few
j_gene: TRBJ1-2
d_gene: .

CDR3aa: CASSQRQGGSYEQYF
CDR3nt: TGTGCCAGCAGCCAGAGACAGGGAGGTTCCTACGAGCAGTACTTC
v_gene: TRBV7-2
abundance: many
j_gene: TRBJ2-7
d_gene: .

CDR3aa: CASSLQGRNTGELFF
CDR3nt: TGCGCCAGCAGCTTACAGGGGAGGAACACCGGGGAGCTGTTTTTT
v_gene: TRBV5-1
abundance: many
j_gene: TRBJ2-2
d_gene: TRBD1

CDR3aa: CASSWGGLSGTQYF
CDR3nt: TGTGCCAGCAGTTGGGGGGGACTATCAGGGACCCAGTACTTC
v_gene: TRBV12-3/TRBV12-4
abundance: .
j_gene: TRBJ2-5
d_gene: TRBD2

CDR3aa: CASSSFTGVNTGELFF
CDR3nt: TGCGCCAGCAGCTCCTTCACAGGGGTCAACACCGGGGAGCTGTTTTTT
v_gene: TRBV5-1
abundance: .
j_gene: TRBJ2-2
d_gene: TRBD1

CDR3aa: CSARGTSGGSSSYEQYF
CDR3nt: TGCAGTGCTAGGGGGACTAGCGGGGGCTCCAGCTCCTACGAGCAGTACTTC
v_gene: TRBV20-1
abundance: .
j_gene: TRBJ2-7
d_gene: TRBD2

CDR3aa: CSARNPAVESYTF
CDR3nt: TGCAGTGCTAGAAATCCGGCCGTGGAGAGCTACACCTTC
v_gene: TRBV20-1
abundance: many
j_gene: TRBJ1-2
d_gene: .